This paragraph reports one T cell receptor (beta chain). In the original processing: Nucleated cell number was recorded as an estimate derived from reference gene primer amplification. Only in-frame clones appear in the TCRdb table, and some are missing; sequencing was by immunoSEQ multiplex PCR. V and J calls and clone size come straight from that table; D and trimming were deduced from the DNA. The sample records around 240,000 clones, roughly 81% being singletons. CDR3 length: 14 residues. Looked up from germline, CDR1 is SEHNR and CDR2 is FQNEAQ (reference sequence). The V gene end was trimmed by 5 bases and the J gene end by 5 bases; junction bases not matched to a gene: 7. The source of the sample is a study of blood T cell repertoires in COVID-19. As for the study in general: The United States, Italy and Spain supplied acute and convalescent COVID-19 samples. T cells, B-cell-depleted T cells, or PBMCs supplied cDNA or gDNA.

The receptor was isolated from a man aged 40-55 years with acute or convalescent COVID-19. Source material: peripheral blood. This chain links TRBV7-9 with TRBJ1-1, with 8 positions matching TRBD1. The CDR3 DNA is TGTGCCAGCAGCCTTCGACAGGGGCGGACTGAAGCTTTCTTT. This sequence encodes CASSLRQGRTEAFF.